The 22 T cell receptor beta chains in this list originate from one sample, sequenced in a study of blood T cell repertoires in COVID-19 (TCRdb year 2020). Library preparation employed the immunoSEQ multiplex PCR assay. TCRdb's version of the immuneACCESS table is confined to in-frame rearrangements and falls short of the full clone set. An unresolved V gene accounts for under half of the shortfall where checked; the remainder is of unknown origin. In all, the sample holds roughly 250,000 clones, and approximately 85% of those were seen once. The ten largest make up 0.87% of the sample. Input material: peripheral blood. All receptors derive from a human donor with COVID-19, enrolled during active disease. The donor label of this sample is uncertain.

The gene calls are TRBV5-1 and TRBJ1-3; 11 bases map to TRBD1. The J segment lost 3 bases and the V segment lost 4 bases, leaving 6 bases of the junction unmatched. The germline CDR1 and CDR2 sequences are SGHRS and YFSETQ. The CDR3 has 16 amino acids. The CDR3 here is CASSGQGQGDGNTIYF. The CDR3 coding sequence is TGCGCCAGCAGCGGACAGGGACAGGGGGATGGAAACACCATATATTTT. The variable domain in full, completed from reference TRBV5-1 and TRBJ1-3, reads KAGVTQTPRYLIKTRGQQVTLSCSPISGHRSVSWYQQTPGQGLQFLFEYFSETQRNKGNFPGRFSGRQFSNSRSEMNVSTLELGDSALYLCASSGQGQGDGNTIYFGEGSWLTVV.

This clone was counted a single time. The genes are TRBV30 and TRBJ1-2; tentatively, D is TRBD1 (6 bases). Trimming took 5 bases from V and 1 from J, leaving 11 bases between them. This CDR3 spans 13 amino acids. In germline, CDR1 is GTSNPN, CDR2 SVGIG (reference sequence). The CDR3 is CAWLRQDNYGYTF. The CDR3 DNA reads TGTGCCTGGCTCCGACAGGATAACTATGGCTACACCTTC. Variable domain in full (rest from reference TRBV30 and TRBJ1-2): SQTIHQWPATLVQPVGSPLSLECTVEGTSNPNLYWYRQAAGRGLQLLFYSVGIGQISSEVPQNLSASRPQDRQFILSSKKLLLSDSGFYLCAWLRQDNYGYTFGSGTRLTVV.

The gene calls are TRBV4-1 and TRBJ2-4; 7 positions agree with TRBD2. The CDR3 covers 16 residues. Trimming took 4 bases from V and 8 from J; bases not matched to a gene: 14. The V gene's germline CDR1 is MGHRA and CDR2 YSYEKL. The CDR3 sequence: CASSLERGPEGYIQYF. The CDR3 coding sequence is TGCGCCAGCAGCCTGGAGCGGGGCCCCGAGGGTTACATTCAGTACTTC.

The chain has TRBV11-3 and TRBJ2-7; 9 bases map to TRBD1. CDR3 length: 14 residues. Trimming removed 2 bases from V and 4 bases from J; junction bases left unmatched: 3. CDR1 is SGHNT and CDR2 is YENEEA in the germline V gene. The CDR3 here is CASSLSGQGYEQYF. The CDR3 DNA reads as TGTGCCAGCAGCTTATCCGGACAGGGGTACGAGCAGTACTTC.

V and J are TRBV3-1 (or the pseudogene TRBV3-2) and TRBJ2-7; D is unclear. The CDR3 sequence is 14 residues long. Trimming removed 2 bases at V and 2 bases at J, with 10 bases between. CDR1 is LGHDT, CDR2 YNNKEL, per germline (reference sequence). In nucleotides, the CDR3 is TGTGCCAGCAGCCAAAGTCTTAACACCTACGAGCAGTACTTC. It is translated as CASSQSLNTYEQYF.

The CDR3 reads CASSSFGANVLTF. The CDR3 DNA sequence: TGTGCCAGCAGCTCTTTTGGGGCCAACGTCCTGACTTTC. This chain uses TRBV5-6 with TRBJ2-6; D uncertain. CDR3 length: 13 residues. Germline V gene lookup returns CDR1 SGHDT and CDR2 YYEEEE. V lost 3 bases to trimming and J lost 3 bases, with 4 bases between them.

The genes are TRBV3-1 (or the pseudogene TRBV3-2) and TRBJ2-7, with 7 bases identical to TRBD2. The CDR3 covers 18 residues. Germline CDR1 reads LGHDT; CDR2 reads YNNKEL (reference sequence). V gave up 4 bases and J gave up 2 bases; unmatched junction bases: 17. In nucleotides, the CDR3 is TGTGCCAGCAGCCGAAAGTCGGCCATTACGGGAGGTGCCTACGAGCAGTACTTC. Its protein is CASSRKSAITGGAYEQYF.

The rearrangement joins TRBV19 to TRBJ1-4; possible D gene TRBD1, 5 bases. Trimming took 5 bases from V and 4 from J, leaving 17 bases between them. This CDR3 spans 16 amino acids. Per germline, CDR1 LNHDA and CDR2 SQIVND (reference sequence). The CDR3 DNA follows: TGTGCCAGTAGTGCCTTATCGGGGGACCTTAATGAAAAACTGTTTTTT. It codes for CASSALSGDLNEKLFF. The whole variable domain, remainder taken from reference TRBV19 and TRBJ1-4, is DGGITQSPKYLFRKEGQNVTLSCEQNLNHDAMYWYRQDPGQGLRLIYYSQIVNDFQKGDIAEGYSVSREKKESFPLTVTSAQKNPTAFYLCASSALSGDLNEKLFFGSGTQLSVL.

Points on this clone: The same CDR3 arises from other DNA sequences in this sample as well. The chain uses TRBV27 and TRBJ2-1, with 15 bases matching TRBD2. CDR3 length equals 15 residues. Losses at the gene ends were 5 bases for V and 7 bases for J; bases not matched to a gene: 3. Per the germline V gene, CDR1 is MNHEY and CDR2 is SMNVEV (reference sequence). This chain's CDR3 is CASSLGTSGRNEQFF. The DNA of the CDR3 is TGTGCCAGCAGTCTAGGGACTAGCGGGAGGAATGAGCAGTTCTTC.

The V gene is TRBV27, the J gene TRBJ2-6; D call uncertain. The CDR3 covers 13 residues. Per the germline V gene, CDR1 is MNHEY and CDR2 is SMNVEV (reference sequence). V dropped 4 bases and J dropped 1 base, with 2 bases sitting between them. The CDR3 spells CASSSSGANVLTF. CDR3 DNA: TGTGCCAGCAGTTCGTCTGGGGCCAACGTCCTGACTTTC.

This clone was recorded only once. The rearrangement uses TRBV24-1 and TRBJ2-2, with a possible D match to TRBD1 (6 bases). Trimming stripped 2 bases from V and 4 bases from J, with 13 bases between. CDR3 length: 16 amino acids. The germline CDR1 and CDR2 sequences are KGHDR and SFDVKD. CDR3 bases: TGTGCCACCAGTGATTCAGGCCAGGGGATCACCGGGGAGCTGTTTTTT. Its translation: CATSDSGQGITGELFF.

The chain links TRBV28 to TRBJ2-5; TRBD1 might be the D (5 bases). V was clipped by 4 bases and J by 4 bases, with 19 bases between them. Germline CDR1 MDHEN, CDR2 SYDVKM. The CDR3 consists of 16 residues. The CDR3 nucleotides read TGTGCCAGCAGTTCACCCGGCAGGGAAGTCTTAGAGACCCAGTACTTC. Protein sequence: CASSSPGREVLETQYF. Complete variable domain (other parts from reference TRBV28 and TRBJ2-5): DVKVTQSSRYLVKRTGEKVFLECVQDMDHENMFWYRQDPGLGLRLIYFSYDVKMKEKGDIPEGYSVSREKKERFSLILESASTNQTSMYLCASSSPGREVLETQYFGPGTRLLVL.

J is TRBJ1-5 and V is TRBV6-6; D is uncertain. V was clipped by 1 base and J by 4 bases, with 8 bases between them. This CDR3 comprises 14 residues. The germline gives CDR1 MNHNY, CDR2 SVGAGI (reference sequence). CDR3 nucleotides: TGTGCCAGCAGTTACTTGCCGGGGAATCAGCCCCAGCATTTT. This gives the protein CASSYLPGNQPQHF.

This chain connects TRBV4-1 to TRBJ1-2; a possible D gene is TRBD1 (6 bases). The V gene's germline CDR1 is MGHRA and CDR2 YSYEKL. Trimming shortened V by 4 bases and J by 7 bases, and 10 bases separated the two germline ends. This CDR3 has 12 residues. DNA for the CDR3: TGCGCCAGCAGCCGAGAAGGGGGTGGCTACACCTTC. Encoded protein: CASSREGGGYTF.

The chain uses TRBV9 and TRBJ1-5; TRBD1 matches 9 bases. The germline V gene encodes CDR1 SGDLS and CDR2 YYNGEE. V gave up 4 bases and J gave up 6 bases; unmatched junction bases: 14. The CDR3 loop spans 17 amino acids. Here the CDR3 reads CASSQGQGGEVGQPQHF. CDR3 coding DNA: TGTGCCAGCAGCCAGGGACAGGGAGGGGAGGTAGGTCAGCCCCAGCATTTT. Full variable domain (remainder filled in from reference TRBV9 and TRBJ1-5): DSGVTQTPKHLITATGQRVTLRCSPRSGDLSVYWYQQSLDQGLQFLIQYYNGEERAKGNILERFSAQQFPDLHSELNLSSLELGDSALYFCASSQGQGGEVGQPQHFGDGTRLSIL.

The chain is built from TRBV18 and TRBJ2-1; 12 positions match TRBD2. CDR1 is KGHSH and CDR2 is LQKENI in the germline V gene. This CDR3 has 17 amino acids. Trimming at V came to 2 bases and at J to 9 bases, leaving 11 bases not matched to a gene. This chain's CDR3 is CASSPRTSGKPQSEQFF. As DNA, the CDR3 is TGTGCCAGCTCACCAAGGACTAGCGGGAAGCCCCAGAGTGAGCAGTTCTTC. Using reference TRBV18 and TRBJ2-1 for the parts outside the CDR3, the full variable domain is NAGVMQNPRHLVRRRGQEARLRCSPMKGHSHVYWYRQLPEEGLKFMVYLQKENIIDESGMPKERFSAEFPKEGPSILRIQQVVRGDSAAYFCASSPRTSGKPQSEQFFGPGTRLTVL.

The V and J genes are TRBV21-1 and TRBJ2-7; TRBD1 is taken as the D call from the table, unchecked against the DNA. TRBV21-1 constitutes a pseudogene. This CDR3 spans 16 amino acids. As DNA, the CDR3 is TGTGCCAGCAGCAAAGGGAGGGACAGGGGAACCTACGAGCAGTACTTC. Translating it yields CASSKGRDRGTYEQYF.

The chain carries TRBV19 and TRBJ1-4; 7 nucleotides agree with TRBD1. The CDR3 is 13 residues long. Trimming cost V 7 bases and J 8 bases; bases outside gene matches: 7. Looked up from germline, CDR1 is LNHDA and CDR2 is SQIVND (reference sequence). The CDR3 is CASTRDSDEKLFF. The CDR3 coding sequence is TGTGCCAGTACTAGGGACAGCGACGAAAAACTGTTTTTT. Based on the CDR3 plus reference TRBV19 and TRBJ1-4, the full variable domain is DGGITQSPKYLFRKEGQNVTLSCEQNLNHDAMYWYRQDPGQGLRLIYYSQIVNDFQKGDIAEGYSVSREKKESFPLTVTSAQKNPTAFYLCASTRDSDEKLFFGSGTQLSVL.

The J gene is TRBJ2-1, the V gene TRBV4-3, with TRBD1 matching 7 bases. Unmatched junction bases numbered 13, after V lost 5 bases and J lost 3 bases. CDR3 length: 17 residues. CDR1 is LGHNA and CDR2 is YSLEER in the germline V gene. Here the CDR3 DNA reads TGCGCCAGCAGCTGGGGGTTAGGGACAGCCGACTACAATGAGCAGTTCTTC. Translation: CASSWGLGTADYNEQFF.

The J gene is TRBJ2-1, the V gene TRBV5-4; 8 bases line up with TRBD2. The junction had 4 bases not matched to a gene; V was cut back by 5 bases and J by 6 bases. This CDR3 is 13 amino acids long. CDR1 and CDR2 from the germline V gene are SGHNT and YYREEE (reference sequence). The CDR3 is CASSPGTSNEQFF. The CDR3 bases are TGTGCCAGCAGTCCCGGGACTAGCAATGAGCAGTTCTTC.

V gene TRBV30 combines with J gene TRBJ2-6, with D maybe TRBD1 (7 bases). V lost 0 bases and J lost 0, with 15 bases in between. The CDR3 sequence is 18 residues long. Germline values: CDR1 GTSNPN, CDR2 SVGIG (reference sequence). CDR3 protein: CAWSVRPGGGSGANVLTF. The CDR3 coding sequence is TGTGCCTGGAGTGTACGTCCAGGGGGAGGCTCTGGGGCCAACGTCCTGACTTTC.

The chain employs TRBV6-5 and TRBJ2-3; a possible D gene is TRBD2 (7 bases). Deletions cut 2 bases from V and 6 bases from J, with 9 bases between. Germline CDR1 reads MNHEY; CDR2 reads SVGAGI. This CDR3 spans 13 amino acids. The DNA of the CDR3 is TGTGCCAGCAGTTACGGGAGGGGGGATACGCAGTATTTT. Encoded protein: CASSYGRGDTQYF.